The next 15 T cell receptor beta chains were all read from a single sample in a study of cytomegalovirus exposure and HLA in healthy donors. A multiplex PCR was run with 60 Vbeta primers and 13 Jbeta primers. Libraries were prepared by immunoSEQ multiplex PCR; TCRdb keeps only in-frame clonotypes and omits some of them. The repertoire holds almost 200,000 clones, with 79% as singletons. The source material was PBMCs. These receptor sequences come from a male donor in good health and CMV-seropositive.

The rearrangement uses TRBV27 and TRBJ1-1, with TRBD1 identical over 9 bases. The junction had 11 bases not matched to a gene; V was cut back by 6 bases and J by 3 bases. The CDR3 is 16 residues long. From germline, CDR1 is MNHEY and CDR2 SMNVEV (reference sequence). CDR3 region: CASRPRTGAVDTEAFF. CDR3 nucleotides: TGTGCCAGCAGACCCAGGACAGGGGCCGTGGACACTGAAGCTTTCTTT.

This clone occurred once. V gene TRBV19 combines with J gene TRBJ2-7; tentative D call: TRBD2 (6 bases). CDR1 and CDR2 from the germline V gene are LNHDA and SQIVND (reference sequence). CDR3 size: 13 residues. Trimming stripped 8 bases from V and 3 bases from J, with 14 bases between. This CDR3 reads CASVRDCLYEQYF. The DNA for the CDR3 is TGTGCCAGTGTCCGGGACTGCCTCTACGAGCAGTACTTC.

The rearrangement links TRBV30 to TRBJ2-1; TRBD1 aligns across 7 bases. CDR1 and CDR2 (germline): GTSNPN, SVGIG (reference sequence). This CDR3 has 17 residues. V gave up 2 bases and J gave up 7 bases; unmatched junction bases: 17. The CDR3 sequence: CAWSFRDSYRAGNEQFF. The DNA of the CDR3 is TGTGCCTGGAGTTTCCGGGACAGTTATAGGGCTGGGAATGAGCAGTTCTTC. The full variable domain, its missing parts supplied by reference TRBV30 and TRBJ2-1, is SQTIHQWPATLVQPVGSPLSLECTVEGTSNPNLYWYRQAAGRGLQLLFYSVGIGQISSEVPQNLSASRPQDRQFILSSKKLLLSDSGFYLCAWSFRDSYRAGNEQFFGPGTRLTVL.

This clone was counted a few times. The chain links TRBV18 to TRBJ2-7; no definite D call. Germline CDR1 is KGHSH and CDR2 is LQKENI. This CDR3 region has 13 residues. V lost 3 bases and J 2 bases, leaving 8 bases between the germline ends. Here the CDR3 DNA reads TGTGCCAGCTCACCTTCAGATACCTACGAGCAGTACTTC. The encoded protein is CASSPSDTYEQYF.

The V and J genes are TRBV5-4 and TRBJ2-1, with 10 bases matching TRBD1. V gave up 2 bases and J gave up 10 bases; unmatched junction bases: 6. The CDR3 covers 14 residues. Germline values: CDR1 SGHNT, CDR2 YYREEE (reference sequence). The CDR3 here is CASSFDRGLGEQFF. The CDR3 bases are TGTGCCAGCAGCTTCGACAGGGGGCTTGGAGAGCAGTTCTTC. Filled out from reference TRBV5-4 and TRBJ2-1, the complete variable domain reads ETGVTQSPTHLIKTRGQQVTLRCSSQSGHNTVSWYQQALGQGPQFIFQYYREEENGRGNFPPRFSGLQFPNYSSELNVNALELDDSALYLCASSFDRGLGEQFFGPGTRLTVL.

This chain joins TRBV7-2 and TRBJ2-5; D may be TRBD2 (5 bases). CDR3 length: 14 residues. Germline CDR1 reads SGHTA; CDR2 reads FQGNSA. Trimming shortened V by 3 bases and J by 2 bases, and 10 bases separated the two germline ends. The CDR3 DNA reads TGTGCCAGCAGCTTCGGCCCGGGGCAAGAGACCCAGTACTTC. Protein product: CASSFGPGQETQYF.

The chain joins TRBV18 to TRBJ1-6; D might be TRBD1 (6 bases). This CDR3 is built from 16 residues. Trimming pared 5 bases from V and 5 bases from J, leaving 16 bases between. Germline-derived CDR1 and CDR2 are KGHSH and LQKENI. CDR3 residues: CASSRQASANNSPLHF. In DNA, the CDR3 is TGTGCCAGCTCAAGACAGGCCTCCGCAAATAATTCACCCCTCCACTTT.

This chain links TRBV2 with TRBJ1-1; TRBD1 matches 7 bases. The CDR3 spans 14 residues. The germline gives CDR1 SNHLY, CDR2 FYNNEI. V lost 8 bases and J lost 2; bases outside the gene matches: 8. The CDR3 protein is CASGQGGYNTEAFF. As DNA, the CDR3 is TGTGCCAGCGGGCAGGGGGGCTATAACACTGAAGCTTTCTTT.

The genes are TRBV21-1 and TRBJ1-5. TRBV21-1 is recorded as a pseudogene. CDR3 length: 17 residues. This CDR3 is CASNNPLKGLSNQPQHF. CDR3 nucleotides: TGTGCCAGCAACAACCCCCTCAAGGGACTTAGCAATCAGCCCCAGCATTTT.

The V and J genes are TRBV19 and TRBJ1-2, with D hard to call. This CDR3 comprises 14 residues. Trimming stripped 1 base from V and 7 bases from J, with 13 bases between. Germline lookup yields CDR1 LNHDA and CDR2 SQIVND (reference sequence). CDR3 sequence reads: CASSIATGYGGYTF. The CDR3 DNA reads TGTGCCAGTAGTATAGCGACGGGTTACGGTGGCTACACCTTC.

The CDR3 DNA reads as TGTGCCAGCAGTGACCGGGGGGGAACAGATACGCAGTATTTT. Translation gives CASSDRGGTDTQYF. This chain connects TRBV6-4 to TRBJ2-3; TRBD2 matches at 8 bases. The J segment lost 3 bases and the V segment lost 2 bases, leaving 1 base of the junction unmatched. This CDR3 is built from 14 residues. Germline-derived CDR1 and CDR2 are MRHNA and SNTAGT.

The chain uses TRBV27 and TRBJ2-3; 13 nucleotides match TRBD2. This CDR3 has 17 amino acids. V trimming: 5 bases; J trimming: 1 base; junction bases outside the gene matches: 6. Germline V lookup: CDR1 MNHEY, CDR2 SMNVEV (reference sequence). CDR3 protein: CASSGLAGVFGTDTQYF. Here the CDR3 DNA reads TGTGCCAGCAGTGGACTAGCGGGAGTATTTGGCACAGATACGCAGTATTTT.

V usage is TRBV9 and J usage is TRBJ2-2; 10 bases line up with TRBD1. This CDR3 contains 15 residues. Germline lookup yields CDR1 SGDLS and CDR2 YYNGEE. V shed 2 bases, J shed 7 bases, and the junction held 5 bases outside the gene matches. The CDR3 is CASSVRQGANGELFF. DNA of the CDR3: TGTGCCAGCAGCGTCAGACAGGGGGCAAACGGGGAGCTGTTTTTT.

The chain has TRBV6-5 and TRBJ1-5, with D tentatively TRBD1 (6 bases). The germline CDR1 and CDR2 sequences are MNHEY and SVGAGI. V shed 5 bases and J shed 2 bases, with 13 bases lying between them. CDR3 length equals 15 residues. The DNA for the CDR3 is TGTGCCAGCAGTCGGGCAGGGGAAGGCAATCAGCCCCAGCATTTT. Its protein is CASSRAGEGNQPQHF.

This clone was detected a few times. The identical CDR3 is also encoded by other nucleotide sequences in the sample. The chain links TRBV7-8 to TRBJ2-7, with a tentative D call TRBD2 (5 bases). The CDR3 length is 13 residues. Germline V CDR1 and CDR2: SGHVS, FQNEAQ. V was shortened by 5 bases and J by 3 bases, with 11 bases between the two germline ends. CDR3 sequence: CASSLPGSYEQYF. The CDR3 nucleotides are TGTGCCAGCAGCCTCCCGGGGAGCTACGAGCAGTACTTC. The complete variable domain, with remaining parts taken from reference TRBV7-8 and TRBJ2-7, reads GAGVSQSPRYKVAKRGQDVALRCDPISGHVSLFWYQQALGQGPEFLTYFQNEAQLDKSGLPSDRFFAERPEGSVSTLKIQRTQQEDSAVYLCASSLPGSYEQYFGPGTRLTVT.